Below, 27 T cell receptor beta chains from the same sample are listed, as sequenced in a study of T cells after yellow fever vaccination. TCRdb re-derived calls from the 5' RACE reads in MiXCR, one entry per CDR3 protein. The table has about 240,000 distinct CDR3 sequences, 6.9% seen once. The source material was CD4+ T cells sorted from PBMCs, sampled 15 days after the yellow fever booster vaccination. These receptors were obtained from a man aged 25 to 45 who received the YFV17D yellow fever vaccine.

This clonotype was seen a few times. V usage is TRBV7-2 and J usage is TRBJ2-7; TRBD2 matches at 10 bases. The CDR3 runs 15 residues. Germline assignment: CDR1 SGHTA and CDR2 FQGNSA. With 6 bases clipped from V and 4 bases from J, the junction kept 9 bases outside the gene matches. The CDR3 here is CASRPSGRALYEQYF. CDR3 nucleotides: TGTGCCAGCAGACCCAGCGGGAGGGCCCTGTACGAGCAGTACTTC.

This clonotype appeared a few times. This rearrangement joins TRBV20-1 to TRBJ1-2, with D perhaps TRBD1 (6 bases). Trimming took 6 bases from V and 14 from J, leaving 13 bases between them. CDR1 and CDR2 (germline): DFQATT, SNEGSKA (reference sequence). The CDR3 runs 9 residues. CDR3 coding DNA: TGCAGTGCAGCGGACAGATCAACCTTC. It encodes CSAADRSTF.

This rearrangement joins TRBV28 to TRBJ2-1; TRBD1 might be the D (6 bases). CDR1 and CDR2 from the germline V gene are MDHEN and SYDVKM. The V and J ends lost 7 bases and 10 bases respectively, with 14 bases between them. The CDR3 runs 12 residues. The CDR3 coding sequence is TGTGCCAGCACCTCGGGACAATTCGAGCAGTTCTTC. Translating gives CASTSGQFEQFF.

This clonotype was seen more than once but under ten times. The chain is built from TRBV19 and TRBJ1-1, with D possibly TRBD1 on 5 matching bases. Germline assignment: CDR1 LNHDA and CDR2 SQIVND (reference sequence). The germline V and J ends were trimmed by 7 bases and 0 bases, with 12 bases remaining between them. The CDR3 loop spans 14 amino acids. The CDR3 sequence: CASMPRAMNTEAFF. The CDR3 DNA follows: TGTGCCAGTATGCCCAGGGCTATGAACACTGAAGCTTTCTTT.

This clonotype was counted at least ten times. The CDR3 reads CASSLDRATDTQYF. CDR3 nucleotides: TGTGCCAGCAGCTTAGACAGGGCCACAGATACGCAGTATTTT. The rearrangement joins TRBV7-2 to TRBJ2-3; TRBD1 might be the D (6 bases). This CDR3 region has 14 residues. The germline V and J ends were trimmed by 1 base and 2 bases, with 7 bases remaining between them. Germline CDR1 SGHTA, CDR2 FQGNSA.

This clonotype was seen a few times. The chain has TRBV5-4 and TRBJ2-3; 9 bases agree with TRBD2. Germline CDR1 and CDR2: SGHNT and YYREEE (reference sequence). V was pared by 3 bases and J by 5 bases, with 1 base of the junction left unmatched. The CDR3 totals 13 residues. CDR3 in amino acids: CASSSLAGDTQYF. As DNA, the CDR3 is TGTGCCAGCAGCTCACTAGCGGGAGATACGCAGTATTTT.

The rearrangement links TRBV7-2 to TRBJ1-5, with D possibly matching TRBD1 (5 bases). Between the trimmed V and J ends, which lost 5 bases and 6 bases, there was a span of 17 bases. In germline, CDR1 is SGHTA, CDR2 FQGNSA. CDR3 length: 15 residues. CDR3 residues: CASSPGQGRFQPQHF. CDR3 nucleotide sequence: TGTGCCAGCAGCCCTGGCCAGGGAAGATTTCAGCCCCAGCATTTT.

The chain links TRBV5-4 to TRBJ2-6, with 8 bases aligning to TRBD2. Germline V gives CDR1 SGHNT, CDR2 YYREEE (reference sequence). This CDR3 spans 17 amino acids. V lost 3 bases and J lost 3; bases outside the gene matches: 8. The CDR3 loop reads CASSWASGSGGANVLTF. The CDR3 coding sequence is TGTGCCAGCAGCTGGGCCAGCGGGAGCGGTGGGGCCAACGTCCTGACTTTC.

This clonotype has at least ten counts. The CDR3 DNA is TGCGCCAGCAGCCAACAAGGCACAGATACGCAGTATTTT. Amino acid sequence: CASSQQGTDTQYF. J is TRBJ2-3 and V is TRBV5-1; D unclear. The V gene's germline CDR1 is SGHRS and CDR2 YFSETQ. The V end was cut by 4 bases, the J end by 1 base, with 7 bases between. The CDR3 is 13 residues long.

This clonotype occurred a few times. The J gene is TRBJ2-3, the V gene TRBV6-1; TRBD2 might be the D (6 bases). Germline CDR1 is MNHNS and CDR2 is SASEGT. V dropped 7 bases and J dropped 1 base, with 21 bases sitting between them. The CDR3 contains 17 residues. The DNA of the CDR3 is TGTGCCAGCAATCAACCCGCCGGAAGGGAGGGCACAGATACGCAGTATTTT. Protein product: CASNQPAGREGTDTQYF.

The chain links TRBV12-3 or TRBV12-4 to TRBJ1-6; D is possibly TRBD1 (6 bases). This CDR3 contains 15 residues. With 4 bases removed from V and 11 bases from J, the gap between germline ends came to 18 bases. The CDR3 DNA is TGTGCCAGCAGTTCCCAAGCAGGGGTATCGACACCCCTCCACTTT. Its protein is CASSSQAGVSTPLHF.

This clonotype has just a few counts. The chain uses TRBV7-9 and TRBJ1-3; unclear D gene. V dropped 0 bases and J dropped 5 bases, with 8 bases sitting between them. Germline CDR1 and CDR2: SEHNR and FQNEAQ (reference sequence). This CDR3 region has 14 residues. CDR3: CASSLATFRNTIYF. CDR3 sequence (DNA): TGTGCCAGCAGCTTAGCGACCTTTAGAAACACCATATATTTT.

This clonotype was seen only a few times. The chain employs TRBV15 and TRBJ1-5; D unclear. Trimming took off 3 bases at V and 6 bases at J, with 12 bases between the two ends. In germline, CDR1 is LNHNV, CDR2 YYDKDF (reference sequence). The CDR3 length is 14 residues. CDR3 bases: TGTGCCACCAGCAGCGTCCGGGATGCTCAGCCCCAGCATTTT. Protein sequence: CATSSVRDAQPQHF.

As concerns this clonotype: A junction boundary mismatches the germline segment, possibly from a read error. The chain has TRBV2 and TRBJ1-5; 9 bases are a match to TRBD1. This CDR3 spans 13 amino acids. CDR1 is SNHLY and CDR2 is FYNNEI in the germline V gene. The CDR3 reads CASCETGGQPQHF. The DNA of the CDR3 is TGTGCCAGCTGTGAGACAGGGGGTCAGCCCCAGCATTTT.

The rearrangement links TRBV20-1 to TRBJ2-3, with D perhaps matching TRBD1 or TRBD2 (6 bases each). V was cut by 4 bases and J by 1 base, with 12 bases left in between. From germline, CDR1 is DFQATT and CDR2 SNEGSKA (reference sequence). The CDR3 is 14 amino acids. CDR3 sequence: CSAKEGTRTDTQYF. CDR3 in DNA: TGCAGTGCTAAGGAGGGGACACGCACAGATACGCAGTATTTT.

The chain has TRBV11-2 and TRBJ1-1; TRBD1 agrees at 8 bases. Trimming took 4 bases from V and 10 from J; bases not matched to a gene: 14. The CDR3 totals 15 residues. CDR1 and CDR2 (germline): SGHAT, FQNNGV. This chain's CDR3 is CASSSTRDRGPRAFF. The CDR3, as DNA: TGTGCCAGCAGCTCGACAAGAGACAGGGGTCCTCGAGCTTTCTTT.

Comments on this clonotype: No conserved phenylalanine or tryptophan ends this CDR3, so it is likely a read error. The chain recombines TRBV7-2 with TRBJ2-7; possibly TRBD2 for D (6 bases). Trimming cost V 5 bases and J 4 bases, with 18 bases left between them. The CDR3 length is 15 residues. Germline values: CDR1 SGHTA, CDR2 FQGNSA. CDR3 coding DNA: TGTGCCAGCAGCCCCCCGGGGGAACGTTGGTACGAGCAGTACCTC. This encodes CASSPPGERWYEQYL.

This clonotype was counted at least ten times. Here the CDR3 reads CASSPGQGINEQFF. For the CDR3, the DNA is TGTGCCAGCTCTCCCGGACAGGGAATCAATGAGCAGTTCTTC. This rearrangement joins TRBV18 to TRBJ2-1; 8 nucleotides agree with TRBD1. CDR1 is KGHSH and CDR2 is LQKENI in the germline V gene. The ends lost 6 bases at V and 6 bases at J; junction bases unmatched: 7. The CDR3 is 14 residues long.

This clonotype has a handful of counts. This chain joins TRBV7-2 and TRBJ2-1; D is perhaps TRBD2 (5 bases). The V and J ends lost 5 bases and 6 bases respectively, with 11 bases between them. The CDR3 extends over 13 amino acids. CDR1 and CDR2 (germline): SGHTA, FQGNSA. In DNA, the CDR3 is TGTGCCAGCAGCCGAAAAGGAGGCAATGAGCAGTTCTTC. The encoded protein is CASSRKGGNEQFF.

In this sample, this clonotype turned up once. The chain has TRBV10-3 and TRBJ2-1; D is undetermined. Trimming removed 6 bases at V and 2 bases at J, with 8 bases between. The CDR3 contains 13 residues. Germline values: CDR1 ENHRY, CDR2 SYGVKD. Here the CDR3 reads CAIRLDTYNEQFF. The CDR3, as DNA: TGTGCCATCAGGTTAGACACCTACAATGAGCAGTTCTTC.

This clonotype was observed a few times. The chain carries TRBV6-5 and TRBJ2-4; D ambiguous. The V gene lost 0 bases and the J gene lost 0 bases, with 6 bases spanning the gap. Germline CDR1 and CDR2: MNHEY and SVGAGI. The CDR3 runs to 15 residues. The CDR3 here is CASSYSHLAKNIQYF. The DNA for the CDR3 is TGTGCCAGCAGTTACTCGCACCTAGCCAAAAACATTCAGTACTTC.

The table lists this clonotype with a few counts. The chain has TRBV7-6 and TRBJ2-5; TRBD1 is a possible D gene (7 bases). Germline CDR1 SGHVS, CDR2 FNYEAQ. The CDR3 contains 14 residues. Trimming took 4 bases from V and 2 from J, leaving 11 bases between them. CDR3 coding DNA: TGTGCCAGCAGCTCTCAGGGGGGACAAGAGACCCAGTACTTC. Its protein product is CASSSQGGQETQYF.

This clonotype was counted only a few times. V and J are TRBV12-3 or TRBV12-4 and TRBJ2-1, with D maybe TRBD2 (5 bases). The CDR3 contains 14 residues. V lost 3 bases to trimming and J lost 6 bases, with 12 bases between them. The CDR3 is CASSFRASPNEQFF. The CDR3 DNA reads TGTGCCAGCAGTTTTCGGGCTAGCCCCAATGAGCAGTTCTTC.

This clonotype appeared a few times. This chain connects TRBV3-1 to TRBJ2-7; 9 bases map to TRBD2. Per the germline V gene, CDR1 is LGHDT and CDR2 is YNNKEL (reference sequence). V shed 1 base and J 2 bases; nucleotides not matched to a gene: 6. The CDR3 contains 16 residues. The CDR3 nucleotides are TGTGCCAGCAGCCAAGGGATAGCGGGAGCCCCCTACGAGCAGTACTTC. Translating it yields CASSQGIAGAPYEQYF.

This clonotype has ten or more counts. The V and J genes are TRBV7-2 and TRBJ2-7; 9 bases align to TRBD1. In germline, CDR1 is SGHTA, CDR2 FQGNSA. The junction had 10 bases not matched to a gene; V was cut back by 5 bases and J by 2 bases. The length of the CDR3 is 16 residues. CDR3 sequence reads: CASSPLSDRGTYEQYF. CDR3 coding DNA: TGTGCCAGCAGCCCTTTAAGCGACAGGGGGACCTACGAGCAGTACTTC.

Only a few counts were recorded for this clonotype. V is TRBV7-3 and J is TRBJ1-2, with D unclear. The CDR3 extends over 13 amino acids. V shed 3 bases and J shed 7 bases, with 12 bases lying between them. CDR1 and CDR2 from the germline V gene are SGHTA and FQGTGA. DNA for the CDR3: TGTGCCAGCAGCTTCTCCCTGGACGGTGGCTACACCTTC. As protein: CASSFSLDGGYTF.

The rearrangement uses TRBV28 and TRBJ1-1; D may be TRBD1 (6 bases). The CDR3 spans 15 residues. Germline CDR1 and CDR2: MDHEN and SYDVKM. Trimming removed 10 bases from V and 6 bases from J, with 24 bases in between. The CDR3 sequence is CATLPPPGSGAEAFF. In DNA form, the CDR3 reads TGTGCCACCCTCCCTCCCCCGGGCTCAGGGGCTGAAGCTTTCTTT.